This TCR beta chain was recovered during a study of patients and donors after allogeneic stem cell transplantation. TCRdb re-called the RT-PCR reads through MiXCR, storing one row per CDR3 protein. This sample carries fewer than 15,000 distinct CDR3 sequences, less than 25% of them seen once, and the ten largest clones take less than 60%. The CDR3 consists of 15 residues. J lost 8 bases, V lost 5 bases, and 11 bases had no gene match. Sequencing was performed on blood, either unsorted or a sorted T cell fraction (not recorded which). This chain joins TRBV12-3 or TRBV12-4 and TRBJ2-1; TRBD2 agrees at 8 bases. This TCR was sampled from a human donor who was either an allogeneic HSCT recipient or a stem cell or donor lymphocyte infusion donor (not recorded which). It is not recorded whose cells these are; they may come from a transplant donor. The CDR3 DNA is TGTGCCAGCAGTCCACGGGGACTAGTCTTGGATGAGCAGTTCTTC. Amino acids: CASSPRGLVLDEQFF.